This T cell receptor beta chain was sequenced for a study of cytomegalovirus exposure and HLA in healthy donors. General observations from the study: About 87% or about 30% of the time was how often most TCR beta V segments were productive, according to an earlier analysis. It was assumed in the presence/absence analyses that sequencing depth was roughly uniform across donors. Later analysis associated a missense DCLRE1C variant with TCR beta V- and J-gene trimming.

PCR primers comprised 60 Vbeta and 13 Jbeta primers. TCRdb's copy holds only in-frame clones and misses some; the assay was immunoSEQ multiplex PCR. The sample contains some 150,000 clones, more than 75% of which appear only once. Germline CDR1 reads SNHLY; CDR2 reads FYNNEI. The V and J ends lost 6 bases and 6 bases respectively, with 15 bases between them. This CDR3 is 14 amino acids long. With regard to this clone: Antigen: not known.

The chain recombines TRBV2 with TRBJ1-5; D may be TRBD1 (6 bases). The sequence was obtained from a male donor in good health and CMV-seronegative. The sequencing input was PBMCs. The CDR3 is CASRSGQNGQPQHF. Written as DNA, the CDR3 is TGTGCCAGCAGATCAGGACAGAATGGTCAGCCCCAGCATTTT.